Listed here are 20 T cell receptor beta chains from one sample, sequenced in a study of T cell changes during pregnancy in multiple sclerosis. Sequenced by immunoSEQ multiplex PCR; TCRdb stores in-frame clones only, minus some. Of approximately 72,000 clones detected, 80% to 95% appear once; the ten largest clones hold 1.5% to 2%. This specimen was peripheral blood, taken in the first trimester of pregnancy. The origin of the receptors is a female donor in good health, enrolled as a control in a pregnancy study.

The chain joins TRBV7-8 to TRBJ1-3; D remains unclear. The germline V gene encodes CDR1 SGHVS and CDR2 FQNEAQ. The CDR3 length is 15 residues. Trimming shortened V by 2 bases and J by 3 bases, and 11 bases separated the two germline ends. CDR3 amino acids: CASSLLSAGGNTIYF. The CDR3 nucleotides read TGTGCCAGCAGCTTATTGTCTGCAGGTGGAAACACCATATATTTT.

This chain uses TRBV5-5 with TRBJ1-4; D is unresolved. The CDR3 loop spans 17 amino acids. V was shortened by 0 bases and J by 0 bases, with 12 bases between the two germline ends. CDR1 is SGHKS, CDR2 YYEKEE, per germline (reference sequence). CDR3 in amino acids: CASSLGFGLATNEKLFF. CDR3 in DNA: TGTGCCAGCAGCTTGGGCTTTGGACTTGCAACTAATGAAAAACTGTTTTTT.

This clone occurred once. This chain uses TRBV5-8 with TRBJ1-2; D is ambiguous. Germline-derived CDR1 and CDR2 are SGHTS and YDEGEE. Trimming stripped 4 bases from V and 6 bases from J, with 16 bases between. This CDR3 contains 14 residues. The CDR3 spells CASSPWEPDDGYTF. DNA for the CDR3: TGTGCCAGCAGCCCCTGGGAGCCGGACGATGGCTACACCTTC.

The gene calls are TRBV6-5 and TRBJ2-1; tentative D call: TRBD2 (5 bases). In germline, CDR1 is MNHEY, CDR2 SVGAGI. The CDR3 is 13 amino acids. Trimming took 8 bases from V and 12 from J, leaving 20 bases between them. The CDR3 is CASQPNGKVGQFF. The CDR3 DNA reads as TGTGCCAGCCAACCCAACGGGAAGGTGGGGCAGTTCTTC.

This rearrangement joins TRBV28 to TRBJ2-2; D remains unclear. V dropped 5 bases and J dropped 7 bases, with 11 bases sitting between them. The germline gives CDR1 MDHEN, CDR2 SYDVKM. This CDR3 region has 13 residues. CDR3 protein: CASSRGLGGELFF. The CDR3 DNA reads TGTGCCAGCAGTAGAGGTTTGGGCGGGGAGCTGTTTTTT.

V is TRBV7-9 and J is TRBJ1-1; the D gene is possibly TRBD1 (6 bases). Trimming shortened V by 5 bases and J by 2 bases, and 15 bases separated the two germline ends. The CDR3 sequence is 15 residues long. Germline loops: CDR1 SEHNR, CDR2 FQNEAQ (reference sequence). The CDR3 loop is CASSQYRVENTEAFF. The DNA for the CDR3 is TGTGCCAGCAGCCAATACAGGGTGGAAAACACTGAAGCTTTCTTT.

The rearrangement links TRBV21-1 to TRBJ1-3. TRBV21-1 is noted as a pseudogene. The CDR3 contains 17 residues. The CDR3 reads CASSKALSGIKGNTIYF. Written as DNA, the CDR3 is TGTGCCAGCAGCAAAGCGCTTTCGGGGATTAAGGGAAACACCATATATTTT.

CDR3 sequence (DNA): TGTGCCAGCAGTCCGAGGGACATTTCCTACGAGCAGTACTTC. This translates into CASSPRDISYEQYF. The V and J genes are TRBV28 and TRBJ2-7; D is perhaps TRBD1 (6 bases). CDR1 and CDR2 from the germline V gene are MDHEN and SYDVKM. V lost 5 bases and J 1 base, leaving 12 bases between the germline ends. The CDR3 length is 14 residues.

In DNA, the CDR3 is TGTGCCACCAGCAGGCTGTGGGGACAGGGATTGAGGGAGCAGTACTTC. Its protein is CATSRLWGQGLREQYF. The chain uses TRBV15 and TRBJ2-7, with TRBD1 matching over 9 bases. The V segment lost 3 bases and the J segment 7 bases; nucleotides outside the gene matches: 13. CDR3 length: 16 residues. The V gene's germline CDR1 is LNHNV and CDR2 YYDKDF (reference sequence).

Only one count was recorded for this clone. The J gene is TRBJ2-1, the V gene TRBV29-1, with D possibly matching TRBD2 (6 bases). The germline CDR1 and CDR2 sequences are SQVTM and ANQGSEA. The CDR3 extends over 14 amino acids. Deletions cut 4 bases from V and 4 bases from J, with 14 bases between. CDR3 DNA: TGCAGCGTTGCTCCGGGACTTGTATACAATGAGCAGTTCTTC. Translated: CSVAPGLVYNEQFF.

This clone was seen a single time. This chain joins TRBV29-1 and TRBJ2-2, with 11 positions matching TRBD2. CDR3 size: 15 residues. J was trimmed by 4 bases and V by 6 bases; bases with no gene match: 7. Germline values: CDR1 SQVTM, CDR2 ANQGSEA. CDR3 region: CSVVAGGLPTGELFF. The CDR3 bases are TGCAGCGTGGTAGCGGGAGGGCTGCCCACCGGGGAGCTGTTTTTT.

The genes are TRBV28 and TRBJ2-7; 12 bases fit TRBD2. J was trimmed by 0 bases and V by 6 bases; bases with no gene match: 0. The CDR3 runs 14 residues. The germline CDR1 and CDR2 sequences are MDHEN and SYDVKM. The chain's CDR3 is CASRTSGSSYEQYF. The CDR3 DNA reads as TGTGCCAGCAGGACTAGCGGGAGCTCCTACGAGCAGTACTTC.

CDR3 sequence: CASSVGGLSTGELFF. The DNA for the CDR3 is TGTGCCAGCAGTGTAGGGGGCTTGTCGACCGGGGAGCTGTTTTTT. The chain employs TRBV6-4 and TRBJ2-2; 7 nucleotides agree with TRBD1. The CDR3 contains 15 residues. Germline V CDR1 and CDR2: MRHNA, SNTAGT. Trimming removed 4 bases from V and 5 bases from J; junction bases left unmatched: 7.

J is TRBJ1-5 and V is TRBV28; D ambiguous. The V gene lost 5 bases and the J gene lost 6 bases, with 11 bases spanning the gap. Per the germline V gene, CDR1 is MDHEN and CDR2 is SYDVKM. The CDR3 runs 13 residues. CDR3 loop: CASSPGFTQPQHF. CDR3 in DNA: TGTGCCAGCAGTCCGGGGTTTACTCAGCCCCAGCATTTT.

The J gene is TRBJ2-5, the V gene TRBV2; possible D gene TRBD2, 5 bases. Trimming left V 0 bases short and J 0 bases short, with 14 bases between. The CDR3 spans 17 residues. Germline CDR1 is SNHLY and CDR2 is FYNNEI. The CDR3 loop is CASSEAPSRGNQETQYF. The DNA of the CDR3 is TGTGCCAGCAGTGAAGCGCCCTCACGGGGAAACCAAGAGACCCAGTACTTC. The full variable domain, rest sourced from reference TRBV2 and TRBJ2-5, is EPEVTQTPSHQVTQMGQEVILRCVPISNHLYFYWYRQILGQKVEFLVSFYNNEISEKSEIFDDQFSVERPDGSNFTLKIRSTKLEDSAMYFCASSEAPSRGNQETQYFGPGTRLLVL.

The chain employs TRBV27 and TRBJ2-1; D may be TRBD1 (6 bases). The germline CDR1 and CDR2 sequences are MNHEY and SMNVEV (reference sequence). V dropped 0 bases and J dropped 5 bases, with 14 bases sitting between them. The CDR3 loop spans 16 amino acids. CDR3 protein: CASSLSPGTNNNEQFF. CDR3 in DNA: TGTGCCAGCAGTTTATCTCCCGGGACAAATAACAATGAGCAGTTCTTC.

This sequence joins TRBV5-4 and TRBJ2-5; 9 bases are shared with TRBD2. Unmatched junction bases numbered 3, after V lost 1 base and J lost 5 bases. CDR1 is SGHNT and CDR2 is YYREEE in the germline V gene (reference sequence). The CDR3 consists of 14 residues. DNA for the CDR3: TGTGCCAGCAGCTTGAGCAGCGGGAGGGAGACCCAGTACTTC. Its protein is CASSLSSGRETQYF. The full variable domain, completed using reference TRBV5-4 and TRBJ2-5, is ETGVTQSPTHLIKTRGQQVTLRCSSQSGHNTVSWYQQALGQGPQFIFQYYREEENGRGNFPPRFSGLQFPNYSSELNVNALELDDSALYLCASSLSSGRETQYFGPGTRLLVL.

This sequence joins TRBV11-1 and TRBJ2-7; D is ambiguous. This CDR3 has 12 residues. Trimming pared 2 bases from V and 6 bases from J, leaving 8 bases between. The V gene's germline CDR1 is SGHAT and CDR2 FQDESV (reference sequence). The CDR3 DNA is TGTGCCAGCAGCTTACAGGCCCCCGAGCAGTACTTC. Translation gives CASSLQAPEQYF.

This clone was detected a few times. This chain joins TRBV6-5 and TRBJ2-1; D not resolved. In germline, CDR1 is MNHEY, CDR2 SVGAGI. The CDR3 totals 15 residues. Trimming removed 0 bases from V and 0 bases from J, with 6 bases in between. CDR3 DNA sequence: TGTGCCAGCAGTTACTCGATGAGCTCCTACAATGAGCAGTTCTTC. Translation gives CASSYSMSSYNEQFF.

A single count supports this clone. The chain uses TRBV14 and TRBJ1-1; tentative D call: TRBD1 (5 bases). Germline V gene data show CDR1 as SGHDN and CDR2 as FVKESK. The CDR3 contains 12 residues. Trimming shortened V by 4 bases and J by 4 bases, and 7 bases separated the two germline ends. CDR3 sequence reads: CASSPGGTEAFF. CDR3 sequence (DNA): TGTGCCAGCAGCCCCGGGGGCACTGAAGCTTTCTTT.